Below, one T cell receptor (beta chain) is given with its context. Antigen specificity is unknown. Trimming pared 5 bases from V and 0 bases from J, leaving 6 bases between. CDR1 SQVTM and CDR2 ANQGSEA come from the germline V gene. The CDR3 is 12 residues long. The sample comes from a study of CD8+ T cells in alopecia areata. In each case, RNA was isolated and then reverse transcribed into cDNA as the sequencing template. Assay used: immunoSEQ multiplex PCR; TCRdb lists only in-frame clones, some missing. In the table there are 90,000 to 120,000 clones, roughly 89% of which are singletons. Study findings and constraints: Persistence during tofacitinib was seen for many expanded lesional clones in scalp and blood.

The treatment: oral pan-JAK inhibitor, 5-10 mg twice daily. Specimens obtained from alopecia areata patients comprised lesional scalp punch biopsies and peripheral blood. The origin of this receptor is a human donor with alopecia areata. The V call is TRBV29-1, the J call TRBJ2-3; D gene ambiguous. This specimen consisted of CD8+ T cells sorted from blood, obtained at week 24, from a patient treated with tofacitinib. DNA for the CDR3: TGCAGCGTTCTACCCAGCACAGATACGCAGTATTTT. This sequence encodes CSVLPSTDTQYF.